This TCR beta chain was recovered during a study of shared clonotypes between healthy human individuals. The CDR3 length is 14 residues. Germline loops: CDR1 MNHEY, CDR2 SMNVEV (reference sequence). With V trimmed by 5 bases and J by 1 base, 3 bases remained unmatched. Here immunoSEQ multiplex PCR was the method, and the copy in TCRdb shows in-frame clones only, minus some. The sample yields more than 600,000 clones, 90% to 95% seen once. CD45RO negativity and positive selection for CCR7 defined naive CD8 cells, a population that excluded terminally differentiated effector memory CD45RA+ cells. The origin of this receptor is a man aged 25 to 40 in good health. The chain links TRBV27 to TRBJ1-1, with 8 positions matching TRBD1. Sequencing used naive CD8+ T cells sorted from blood. In DNA form, the CDR3 reads TGTGCCAGCAGTACGGACAGGGCGAACACTGAAGCTTTCTTT. It translates to CASSTDRANTEAFF.